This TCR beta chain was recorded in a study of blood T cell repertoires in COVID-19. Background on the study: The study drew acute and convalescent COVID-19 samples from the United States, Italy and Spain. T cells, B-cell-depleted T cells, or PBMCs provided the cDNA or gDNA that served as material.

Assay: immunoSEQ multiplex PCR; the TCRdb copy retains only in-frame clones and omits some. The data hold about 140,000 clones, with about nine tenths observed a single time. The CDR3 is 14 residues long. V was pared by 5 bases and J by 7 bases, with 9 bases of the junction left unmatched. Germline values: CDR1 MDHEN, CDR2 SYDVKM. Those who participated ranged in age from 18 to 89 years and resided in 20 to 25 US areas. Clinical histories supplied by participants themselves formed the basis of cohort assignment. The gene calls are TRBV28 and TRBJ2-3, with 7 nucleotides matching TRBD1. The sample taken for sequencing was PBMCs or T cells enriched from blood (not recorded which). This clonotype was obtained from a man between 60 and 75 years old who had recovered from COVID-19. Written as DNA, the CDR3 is TGTGCCAGCAGTCCGGGACAGCATCTCTATACGCAGTATTTT. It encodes CASSPGQHLYTQYF.